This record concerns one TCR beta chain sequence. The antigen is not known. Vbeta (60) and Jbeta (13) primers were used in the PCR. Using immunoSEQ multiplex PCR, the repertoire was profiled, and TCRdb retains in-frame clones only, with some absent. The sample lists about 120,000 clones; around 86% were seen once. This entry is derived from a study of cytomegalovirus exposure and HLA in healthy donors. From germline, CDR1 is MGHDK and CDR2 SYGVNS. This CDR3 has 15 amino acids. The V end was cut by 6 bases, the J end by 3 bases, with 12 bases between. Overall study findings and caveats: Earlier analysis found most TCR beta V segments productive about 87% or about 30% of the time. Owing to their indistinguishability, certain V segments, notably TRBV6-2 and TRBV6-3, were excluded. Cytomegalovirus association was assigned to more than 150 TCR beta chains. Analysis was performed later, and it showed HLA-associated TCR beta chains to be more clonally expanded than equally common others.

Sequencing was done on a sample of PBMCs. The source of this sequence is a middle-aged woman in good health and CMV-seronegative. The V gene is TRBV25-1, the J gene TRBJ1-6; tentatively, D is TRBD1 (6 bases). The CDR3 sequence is CASSGQTLYNSPLHF. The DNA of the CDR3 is TGTGCCAGCAGCGGACAGACCCTCTATAATTCACCCCTCCACTTT.